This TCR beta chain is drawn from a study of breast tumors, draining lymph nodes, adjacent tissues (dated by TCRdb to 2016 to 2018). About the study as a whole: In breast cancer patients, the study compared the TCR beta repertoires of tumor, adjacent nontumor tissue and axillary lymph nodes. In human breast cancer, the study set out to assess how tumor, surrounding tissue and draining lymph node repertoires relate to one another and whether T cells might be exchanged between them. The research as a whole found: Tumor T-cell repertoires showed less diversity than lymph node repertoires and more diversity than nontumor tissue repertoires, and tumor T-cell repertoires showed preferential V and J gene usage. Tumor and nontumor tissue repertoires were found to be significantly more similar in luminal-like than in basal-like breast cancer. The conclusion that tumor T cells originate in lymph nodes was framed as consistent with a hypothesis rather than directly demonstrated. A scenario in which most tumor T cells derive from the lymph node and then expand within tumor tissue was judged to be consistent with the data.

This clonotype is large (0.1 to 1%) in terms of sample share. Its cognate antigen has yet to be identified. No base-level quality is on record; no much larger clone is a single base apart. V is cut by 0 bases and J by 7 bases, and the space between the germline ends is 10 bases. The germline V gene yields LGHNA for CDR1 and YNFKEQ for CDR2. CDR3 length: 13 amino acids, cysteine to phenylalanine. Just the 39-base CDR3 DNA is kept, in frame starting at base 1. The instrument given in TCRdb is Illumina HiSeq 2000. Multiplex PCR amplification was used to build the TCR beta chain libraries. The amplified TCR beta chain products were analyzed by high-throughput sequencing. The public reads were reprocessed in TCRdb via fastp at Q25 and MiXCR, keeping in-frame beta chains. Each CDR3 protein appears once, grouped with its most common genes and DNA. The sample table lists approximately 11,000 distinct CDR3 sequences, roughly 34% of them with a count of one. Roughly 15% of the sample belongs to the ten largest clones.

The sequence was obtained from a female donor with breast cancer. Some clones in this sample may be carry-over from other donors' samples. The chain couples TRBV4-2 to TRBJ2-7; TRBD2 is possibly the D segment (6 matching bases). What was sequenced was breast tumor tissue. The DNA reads TGTGCCAGCAGCCAAGATGTCGCGGGGGAGCAGTACTTC. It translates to CASSQDVAGEQYF.